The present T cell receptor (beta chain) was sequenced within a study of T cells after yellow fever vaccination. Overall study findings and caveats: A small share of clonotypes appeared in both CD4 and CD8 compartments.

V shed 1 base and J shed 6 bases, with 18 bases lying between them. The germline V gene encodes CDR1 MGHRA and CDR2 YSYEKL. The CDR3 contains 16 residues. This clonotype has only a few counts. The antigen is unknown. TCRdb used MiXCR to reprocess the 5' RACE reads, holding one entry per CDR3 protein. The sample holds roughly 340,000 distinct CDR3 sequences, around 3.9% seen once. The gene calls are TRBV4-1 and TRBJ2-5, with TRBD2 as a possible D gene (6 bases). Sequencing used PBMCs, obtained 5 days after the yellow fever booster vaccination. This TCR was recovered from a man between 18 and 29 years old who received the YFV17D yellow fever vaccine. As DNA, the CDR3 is TGCGCCAGCAGCCAAGCTGCGGCGGGGTCAGGGAAGACCCAGTACTTC. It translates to CASSQAAAGSGKTQYF.